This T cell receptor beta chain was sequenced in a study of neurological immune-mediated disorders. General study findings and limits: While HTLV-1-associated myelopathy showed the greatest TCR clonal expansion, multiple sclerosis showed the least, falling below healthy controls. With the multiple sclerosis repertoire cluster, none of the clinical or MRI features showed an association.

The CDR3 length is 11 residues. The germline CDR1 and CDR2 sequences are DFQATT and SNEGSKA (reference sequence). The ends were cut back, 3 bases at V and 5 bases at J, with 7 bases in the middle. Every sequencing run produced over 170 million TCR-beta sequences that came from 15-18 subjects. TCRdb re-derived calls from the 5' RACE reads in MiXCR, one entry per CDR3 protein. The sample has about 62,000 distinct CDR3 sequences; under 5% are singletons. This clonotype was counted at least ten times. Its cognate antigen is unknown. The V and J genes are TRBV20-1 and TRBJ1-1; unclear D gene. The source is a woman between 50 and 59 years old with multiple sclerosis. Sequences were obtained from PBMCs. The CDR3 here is CSASVSTEAFF. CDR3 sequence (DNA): TGCAGTGCTAGTGTTTCAACTGAAGCTTTCTTT.